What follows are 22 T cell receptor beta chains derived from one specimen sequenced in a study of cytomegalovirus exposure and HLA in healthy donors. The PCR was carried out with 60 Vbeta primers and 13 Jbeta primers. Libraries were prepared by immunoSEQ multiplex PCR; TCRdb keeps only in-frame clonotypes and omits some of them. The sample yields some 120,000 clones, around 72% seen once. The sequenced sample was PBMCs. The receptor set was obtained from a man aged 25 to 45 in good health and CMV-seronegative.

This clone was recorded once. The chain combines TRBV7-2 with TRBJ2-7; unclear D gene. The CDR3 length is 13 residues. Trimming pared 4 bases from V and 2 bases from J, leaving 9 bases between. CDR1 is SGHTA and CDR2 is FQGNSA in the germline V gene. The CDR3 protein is CASSSMAPYEQYF. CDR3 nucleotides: TGTGCCAGCAGCTCCATGGCCCCCTACGAGCAGTACTTC.

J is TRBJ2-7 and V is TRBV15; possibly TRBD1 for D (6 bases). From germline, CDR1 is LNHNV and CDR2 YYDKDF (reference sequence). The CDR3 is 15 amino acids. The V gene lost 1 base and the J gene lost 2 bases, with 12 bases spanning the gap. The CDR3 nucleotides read TGTGCCACCAGCAGAGGGACAGTCAATCCCTACGAGCAGTACTTC. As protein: CATSRGTVNPYEQYF.

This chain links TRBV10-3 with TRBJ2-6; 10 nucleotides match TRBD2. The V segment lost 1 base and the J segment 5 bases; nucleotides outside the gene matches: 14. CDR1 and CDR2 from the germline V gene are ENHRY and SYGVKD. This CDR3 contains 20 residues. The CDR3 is CAISEFSGVLAGVRANVLTF. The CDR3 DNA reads TGTGCCATCAGTGAGTTTTCCGGAGTGCTAGCGGGGGTAAGGGCCAACGTCCTGACTTTC.

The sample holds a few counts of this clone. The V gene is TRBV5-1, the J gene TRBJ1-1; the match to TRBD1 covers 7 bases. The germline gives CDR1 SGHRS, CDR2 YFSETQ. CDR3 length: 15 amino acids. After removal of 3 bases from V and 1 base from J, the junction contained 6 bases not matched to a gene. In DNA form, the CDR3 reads TGCGCCAGCAGCTCTCAGGGGGTTGGGAACACTGAAGCTTTCTTT. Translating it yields CASSSQGVGNTEAFF.

DNA of the CDR3: TGCGCCAGCAGCCCACACAGTAACACTGAAGCTTTCTTT. It codes for CASSPHSNTEAFF. This chain joins TRBV5-1 and TRBJ1-1; D gene uncertain. CDR3 size: 13 residues. Germline CDR1 is SGHRS and CDR2 is YFSETQ. Trimming took 4 bases from V and 2 from J, leaving 9 bases between them.

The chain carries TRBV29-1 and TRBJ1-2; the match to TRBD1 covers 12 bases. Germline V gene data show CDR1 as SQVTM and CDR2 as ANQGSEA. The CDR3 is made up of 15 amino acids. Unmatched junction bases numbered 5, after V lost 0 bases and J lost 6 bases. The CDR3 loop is CSVEEWGTGGDGYTF. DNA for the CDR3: TGCAGCGTTGAAGAATGGGGGACAGGGGGCGATGGCTACACCTTC.

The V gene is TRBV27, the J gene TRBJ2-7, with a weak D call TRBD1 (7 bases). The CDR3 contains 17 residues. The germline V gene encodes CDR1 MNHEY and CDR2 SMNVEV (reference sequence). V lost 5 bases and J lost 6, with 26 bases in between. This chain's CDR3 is CASSKALTQGRLGEQYF. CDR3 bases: TGTGCCAGCAGTAAAGCCCTTACACAGGGGAGGTTGGGCGAGCAGTACTTC.

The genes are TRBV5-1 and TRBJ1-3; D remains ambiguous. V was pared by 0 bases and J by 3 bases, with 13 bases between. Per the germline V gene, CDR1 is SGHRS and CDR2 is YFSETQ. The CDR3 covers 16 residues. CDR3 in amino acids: CASSLAGGRGGNTIYF. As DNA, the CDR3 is TGCGCCAGCAGCTTGGCCGGAGGACGGGGTGGAAACACCATATATTTT.

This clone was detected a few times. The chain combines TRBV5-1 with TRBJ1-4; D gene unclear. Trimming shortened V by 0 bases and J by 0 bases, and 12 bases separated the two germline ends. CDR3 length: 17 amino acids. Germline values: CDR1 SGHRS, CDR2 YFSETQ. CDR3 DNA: TGCGCCAGCAGCTTGGAAGGCCCCGGGGCAACTAATGAAAAACTGTTTTTT. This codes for CASSLEGPGATNEKLFF.

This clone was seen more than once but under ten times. The CDR3 DNA sequence: TGTGCCAGCAGCCCCCTAGCGGGGGTTTTTGATACGCAGTATTTT. Amino acids: CASSPLAGVFDTQYF. The J gene is TRBJ2-3, the V gene TRBV5-4; 10 bases map to TRBD2. This CDR3 comprises 15 residues. Losses at the gene ends were 4 bases for V and 6 bases for J; bases not matched to a gene: 8. Germline lookup yields CDR1 SGHNT and CDR2 YYREEE (reference sequence).

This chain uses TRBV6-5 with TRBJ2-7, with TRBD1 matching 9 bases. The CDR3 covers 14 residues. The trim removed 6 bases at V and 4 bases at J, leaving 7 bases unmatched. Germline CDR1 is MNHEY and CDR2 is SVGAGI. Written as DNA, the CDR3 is TGTGCCAGCAGGCTCCGGGACAGGGTTTACGAGCAGTACTTC. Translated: CASRLRDRVYEQYF.

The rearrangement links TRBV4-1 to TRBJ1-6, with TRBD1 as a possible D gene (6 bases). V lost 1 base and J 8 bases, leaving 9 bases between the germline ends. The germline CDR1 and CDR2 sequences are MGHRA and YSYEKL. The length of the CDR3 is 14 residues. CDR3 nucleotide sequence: TGCGCCAGCAGCCAAGCAGGGGTTTATTCACCCCTCCACTTT. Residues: CASSQAGVYSPLHF.

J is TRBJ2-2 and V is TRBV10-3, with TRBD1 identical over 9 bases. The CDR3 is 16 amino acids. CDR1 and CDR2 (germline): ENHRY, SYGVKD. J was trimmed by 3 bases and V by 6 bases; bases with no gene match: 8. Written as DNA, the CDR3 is TGTGCCATCAGAGCCGGGACAGGGATGGACACCGGGGAGCTGTTTTTT. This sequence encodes CAIRAGTGMDTGELFF.

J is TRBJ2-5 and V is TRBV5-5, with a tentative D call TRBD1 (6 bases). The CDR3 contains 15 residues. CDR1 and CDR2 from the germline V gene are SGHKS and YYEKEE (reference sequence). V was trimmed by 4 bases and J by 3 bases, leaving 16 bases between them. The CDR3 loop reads CASSGGVGGEETQYF. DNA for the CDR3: TGTGCCAGCAGCGGGGGAGTAGGGGGAGAAGAGACCCAGTACTTC.

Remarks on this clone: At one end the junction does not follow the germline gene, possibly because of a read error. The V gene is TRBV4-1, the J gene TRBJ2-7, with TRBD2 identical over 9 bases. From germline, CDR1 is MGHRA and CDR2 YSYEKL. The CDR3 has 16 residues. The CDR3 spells CASSPPHLAGKGERYF. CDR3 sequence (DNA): TGCGCCAGCAGCCCCCCCCATCTAGCGGGGAAAGGGGAGCGGTACTTC.

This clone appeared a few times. In DNA form, the CDR3 reads TGTGCCAGCAGTCCGGGACAGGGCCAAGGGTACGAGCAGTACTTC. Amino acids: CASSPGQGQGYEQYF. The chain uses TRBV28 and TRBJ2-7; 9 bases fit TRBD1. This CDR3 has 15 amino acids. V shed 5 bases and J 4 bases; nucleotides not matched to a gene: 9. The germline gives CDR1 MDHEN, CDR2 SYDVKM.

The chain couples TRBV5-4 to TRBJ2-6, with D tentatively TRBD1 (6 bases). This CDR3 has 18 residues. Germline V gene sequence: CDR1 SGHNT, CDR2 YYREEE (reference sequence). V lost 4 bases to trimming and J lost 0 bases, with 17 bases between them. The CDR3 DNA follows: TGTGCCAGCAGCCGGACAGAGACTCCCTACTCTGGGGCCAACGTCCTGACTTTC. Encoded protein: CASSRTETPYSGANVLTF.

Written as DNA, the CDR3 is TGTGCCAGCTCACAGGGACAGACGAACACTGAAGCTTTCTTT. Its translation: CASSQGQTNTEAFF. This rearrangement joins TRBV18 to TRBJ1-1, with 7 bases fitting TRBD1. Germline V gives CDR1 KGHSH, CDR2 LQKENI. CDR3 length: 14 residues. The J segment lost 1 base and the V segment lost 4 bases, leaving 3 bases of the junction unmatched. The full variable domain, completed using reference TRBV18 and TRBJ1-1, is NAGVMQNPRHLVRRRGQEARLRCSPMKGHSHVYWYRQLPEEGLKFMVYLQKENIIDESGMPKERFSAEFPKEGPSILRIQQVVRGDSAAYFCASSQGQTNTEAFFGQGTRLTVV.

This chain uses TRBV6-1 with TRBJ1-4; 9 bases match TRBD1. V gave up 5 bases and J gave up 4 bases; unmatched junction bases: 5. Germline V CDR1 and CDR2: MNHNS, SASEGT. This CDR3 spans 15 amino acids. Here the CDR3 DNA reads TGTGCCAGCAGTCCGAGGGACAGGGTTAATGAAAAACTGTTTTTT. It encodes CASSPRDRVNEKLFF.

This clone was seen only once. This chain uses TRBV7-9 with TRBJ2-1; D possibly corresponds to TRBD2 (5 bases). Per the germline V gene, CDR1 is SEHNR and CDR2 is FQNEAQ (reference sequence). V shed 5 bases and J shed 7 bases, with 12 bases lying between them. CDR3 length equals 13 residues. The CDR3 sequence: CASSGTGKNEQFF. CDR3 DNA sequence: TGTGCCAGCAGCGGAACCGGGAAGAATGAGCAGTTCTTC.

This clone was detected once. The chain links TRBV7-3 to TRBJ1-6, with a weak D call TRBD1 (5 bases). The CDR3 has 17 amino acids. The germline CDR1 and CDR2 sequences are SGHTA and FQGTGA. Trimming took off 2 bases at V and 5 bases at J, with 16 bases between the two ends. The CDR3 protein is CASSLGPNRSNNSPLHF. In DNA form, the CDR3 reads TGTGCCAGCAGCTTAGGTCCAAACAGGTCCAATAATTCACCCCTCCACTTT.

CDR3 DNA: TGTGCCAGCAGTCCAATCGGACAGGCCCTCCCTAACTATGGCTACACCTTC. This gives the protein CASSPIGQALPNYGYTF. V gene TRBV27 combines with J gene TRBJ1-2, with 7 bases matching TRBD1. This CDR3 is built from 17 residues. The trim removed 5 bases at V and 0 bases at J, leaving 12 bases unmatched. The germline gives CDR1 MNHEY, CDR2 SMNVEV (reference sequence).